These 2 T cell receptor beta chains originate from one sample sequenced in a study of T-cell reconstitution after alpha-beta-depleted transplantation in children. Unique molecular identifiers were incorporated when the TCRbeta library was constructed. One entry per CDR3 protein, called by TCRdb with MiXCR from the PCR reads. The sample has roughly 120,000 distinct CDR3 sequences, under 13% seen once; the top ten hold around 34%. The material was PBMCs, obtained before TCRalphabeta/CD19-depleted stem cell transplant. The receptors originated from a boy younger than 10 with acute lymphoblastic leukemia, due to receive a stem cell transplant.

The gene calls are TRBV7-8 and TRBJ1-1; 7 nucleotides agree with TRBD1. Trimming cost V 1 base and J 3 bases; bases outside gene matches: 8. This CDR3 has 16 amino acids. CDR1 and CDR2 (germline): SGHVS, FQNEAQ. DNA for the CDR3: TGTGCCAGCAGCTTAGAGTCGACAGGGAAGGACACTGAAGCTTTCTTT. Translated, it gives CASSLESTGKDTEAFF. The full variable domain, completed using reference TRBV7-8 and TRBJ1-1, is GAGVSQSPRYKVAKRGQDVALRCDPISGHVSLFWYQQALGQGPEFLTYFQNEAQLDKSGLPSDRFFAERPEGSVSTLKIQRTQQEDSAVYLCASSLESTGKDTEAFFGQGTRLTVV.

This clonotype was seen a few times. The chain carries TRBV5-1 and TRBJ2-5; D is unresolved. Germline V gives CDR1 SGHRS, CDR2 YFSETQ. This CDR3 is 15 amino acids long. Between the trimmed V and J ends, which lost 4 bases and 4 bases, there was a span of 17 bases. The CDR3 DNA sequence: TGCGCCAGCAGCACCGGACCGATCTGGAGAGAGACCCAGTACTTC. It encodes CASSTGPIWRETQYF.